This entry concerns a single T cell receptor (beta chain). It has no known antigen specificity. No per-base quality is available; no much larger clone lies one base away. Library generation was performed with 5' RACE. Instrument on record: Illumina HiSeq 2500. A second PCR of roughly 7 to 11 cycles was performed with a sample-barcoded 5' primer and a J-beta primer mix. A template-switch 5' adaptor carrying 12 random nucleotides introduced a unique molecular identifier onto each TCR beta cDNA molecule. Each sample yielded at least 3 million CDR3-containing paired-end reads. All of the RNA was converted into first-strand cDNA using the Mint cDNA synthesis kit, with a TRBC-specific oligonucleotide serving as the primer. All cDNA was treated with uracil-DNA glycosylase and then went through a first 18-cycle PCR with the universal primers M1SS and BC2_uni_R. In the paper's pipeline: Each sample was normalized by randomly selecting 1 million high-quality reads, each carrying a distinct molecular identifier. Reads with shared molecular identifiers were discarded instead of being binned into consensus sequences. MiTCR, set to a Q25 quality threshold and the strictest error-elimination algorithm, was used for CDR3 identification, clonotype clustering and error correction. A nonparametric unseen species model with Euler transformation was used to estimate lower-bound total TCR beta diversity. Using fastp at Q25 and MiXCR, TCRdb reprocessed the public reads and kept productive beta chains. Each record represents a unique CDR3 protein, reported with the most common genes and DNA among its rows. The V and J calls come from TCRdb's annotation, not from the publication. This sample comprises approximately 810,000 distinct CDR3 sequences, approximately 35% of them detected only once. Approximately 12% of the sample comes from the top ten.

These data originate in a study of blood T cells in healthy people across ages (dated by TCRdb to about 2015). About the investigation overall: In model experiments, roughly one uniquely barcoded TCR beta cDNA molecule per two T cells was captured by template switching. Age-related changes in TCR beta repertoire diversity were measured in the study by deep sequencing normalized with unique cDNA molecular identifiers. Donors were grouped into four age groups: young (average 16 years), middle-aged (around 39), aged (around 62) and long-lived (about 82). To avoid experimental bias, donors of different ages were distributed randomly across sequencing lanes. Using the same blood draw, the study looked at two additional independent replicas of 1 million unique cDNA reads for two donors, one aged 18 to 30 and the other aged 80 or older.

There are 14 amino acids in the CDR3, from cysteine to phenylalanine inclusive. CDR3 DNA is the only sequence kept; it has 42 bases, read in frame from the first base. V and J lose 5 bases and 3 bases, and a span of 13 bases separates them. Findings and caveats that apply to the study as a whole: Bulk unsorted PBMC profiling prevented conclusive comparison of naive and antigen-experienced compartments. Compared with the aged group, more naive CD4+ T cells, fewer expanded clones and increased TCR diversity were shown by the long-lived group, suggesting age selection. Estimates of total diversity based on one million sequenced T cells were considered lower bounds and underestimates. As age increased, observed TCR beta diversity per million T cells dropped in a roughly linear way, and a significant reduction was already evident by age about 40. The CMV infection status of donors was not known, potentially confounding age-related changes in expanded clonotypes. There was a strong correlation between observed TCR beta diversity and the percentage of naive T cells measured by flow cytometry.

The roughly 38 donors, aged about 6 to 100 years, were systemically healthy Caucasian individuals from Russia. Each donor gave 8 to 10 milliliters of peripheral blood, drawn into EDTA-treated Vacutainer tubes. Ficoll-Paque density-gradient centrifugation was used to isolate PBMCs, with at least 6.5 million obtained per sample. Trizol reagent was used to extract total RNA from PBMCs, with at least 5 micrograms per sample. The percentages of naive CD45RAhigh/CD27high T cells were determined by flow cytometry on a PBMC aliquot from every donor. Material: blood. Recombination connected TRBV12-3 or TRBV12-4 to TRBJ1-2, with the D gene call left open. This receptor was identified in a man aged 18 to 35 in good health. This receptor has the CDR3 CASSAGPRYYGYTF. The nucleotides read TGTGCCAGCAGTGCCGGGCCCCGATACTATGGCTACACCTTC.